Shown below are 26 T cell receptor beta chains from a single sample sequenced in a study of blood T cell repertoires in COVID-19. Clones were sequenced by immunoSEQ multiplex PCR, and TCRdb holds only the in-frame ones, with some missing. Of over 200,000 clones listed, about 83% are singletons. Sequences were obtained from peripheral blood. The receptors here all came from an elderly man with acute or convalescent COVID-19.

This clone was recorded once. CDR3: CATSSRRDRGHEQYF. The CDR3 DNA is TGTGCCACCAGCAGCCGCCGGGACAGGGGGCACGAGCAGTACTTC. The J gene is TRBJ2-7, the V gene TRBV15, with 12 bases identical to TRBD1. Germline CDR1 is LNHNV and CDR2 is YYDKDF (reference sequence). The CDR3 is made up of 15 amino acids. V trimming: 3 bases; J trimming: 5 bases; junction bases outside the gene matches: 5.

The rearrangement uses TRBV5-1 and TRBJ1-4; D might be TRBD1 (5 bases). The CDR3 consists of 15 residues. Germline assignment: CDR1 SGHRS and CDR2 YFSETQ. V dropped 3 bases and J dropped 8 bases, with 17 bases sitting between them. The DNA for the CDR3 is TGCGCCAGCAGCTACCAGGGTTTGGGGGGGGAAAAACTGTTTTTT. Translated: CASSYQGLGGEKLFF. Combining the CDR3 with reference TRBV5-1 and TRBJ1-4 gives the whole variable domain KAGVTQTPRYLIKTRGQQVTLSCSPISGHRSVSWYQQTPGQGLQFLFEYFSETQRNKGNFPGRFSGRQFSNSRSEMNVSTLELGDSALYLCASSYQGLGGEKLFFGSGTQLSVL.

Written as DNA, the CDR3 is TGTGCCAGCAGCCGGGGGGGAGAGAACTATGGCTACACCTTC. Its protein product is CASSRGGENYGYTF. The J gene is TRBJ1-2, the V gene TRBV5-4, with a weak D call TRBD1 (5 bases). CDR1 SGHNT and CDR2 YYREEE come from the germline V gene (reference sequence). The V end was cut by 4 bases, the J end by 2 bases, with 12 bases between. The CDR3 is 14 amino acids.

The CDR3 is CASSLGLAPGETQYF. In DNA form, the CDR3 reads TGTGCCAGCAGCTTAGGACTAGCGCCCGGGGAGACCCAGTACTTC. The rearrangement uses TRBV7-9 and TRBJ2-5, with 8 bases aligning to TRBD2. V was pared by 1 base and J by 5 bases, with 6 bases of the junction left unmatched. CDR1 and CDR2 (germline): SEHNR, FQNEAQ (reference sequence). The CDR3 consists of 15 residues.

The chain is built from TRBV6-1 and TRBJ2-1; 8 bases are shared with TRBD2. Germline assignment: CDR1 MNHNS and CDR2 SASEGT. The junction had 5 bases not matched to a gene; V was cut back by 3 bases and J by 4 bases. The CDR3 contains 15 residues. This chain's CDR3 is CASSEVAGGYNEQFF. DNA for the CDR3: TGTGCCAGCAGTGAGGTGGCGGGGGGTTACAATGAGCAGTTCTTC.

This chain connects TRBV3-1 (or the pseudogene TRBV3-2) to TRBJ1-1; 7 bases are a match to TRBD1. V was pared by 4 bases and J by 4 bases, with 6 bases of the junction left unmatched. This CDR3 has 14 residues. Germline V gene sequence: CDR1 LGHDT, CDR2 YNNKEL (reference sequence). The CDR3 reads CASSPDGQATEAFF. For the CDR3, the DNA is TGTGCCAGCAGCCCAGATGGACAGGCCACTGAAGCTTTCTTT.

The CDR3 region has the DNA TGTGCCAGCAGCTTGGACCCGACAGGGGCTGTGGATGGCTACACCTTC. The encoded protein is CASSLDPTGAVDGYTF. The rearrangement links TRBV5-6 to TRBJ1-2, with TRBD1 matching 8 bases. The CDR3 runs 16 residues. The germline CDR1 and CDR2 sequences are SGHDT and YYEEEE. The junction had 10 bases not matched to a gene; V was cut back by 0 bases and J by 6 bases.

The chain couples TRBV18 to TRBJ2-2; 11 positions match TRBD2. V dropped 4 bases and J dropped 0; count of bases not matched to a gene: 7. The CDR3 has 18 amino acids. Germline CDR1 reads KGHSH; CDR2 reads LQKENI. As DNA, the CDR3 is TGTGCCAGCTCACACGAGACTAGCGGGACAACGAACACCGGGGAGCTGTTTTTT. Translating gives CASSHETSGTTNTGELFF.

This chain joins TRBV10-1 and TRBJ2-7, with 8 bases aligning to TRBD2. CDR3 length: 14 residues. Trimming at V came to 2 bases and at J to 3 bases, leaving 3 bases not matched to a gene. Germline V gene sequence: CDR1 WNHNN, CDR2 SYGVQD (reference sequence). CDR3 region: CASSEAGGFYEQYF. CDR3 in DNA: TGCGCCAGCAGTGAGGCGGGGGGATTCTACGAGCAGTACTTC.

The gene calls are TRBV15 and TRBJ1-4; D may be TRBD1 (5 bases). Germline-derived CDR1 and CDR2 are LNHNV and YYDKDF (reference sequence). V lost 5 bases, J lost 3 bases, and 13 bases lay in between. There are 15 residues in the CDR3. CDR3 region: CATSSPGRANEKLFF. CDR3 nucleotide sequence: TGTGCCACCAGCTCCCCAGGGAGGGCTAATGAAAAACTGTTTTTT.

A single count supports this clone. This sequence joins TRBV20-1 and TRBJ2-3, with D uncertain. CDR1 DFQATT and CDR2 SNEGSKA come from the germline V gene (reference sequence). CDR3 size: 13 residues. The V end lost 3 bases, the J end lost 3 bases, and 10 bases lay between the germline ends. The CDR3 DNA reads TGCAGTGCTAGTCTCCTAGTTACAGATACGCAGTATTTT. Translated, it gives CSASLLVTDTQYF.

The chain combines TRBV5-1 with TRBJ1-6; 8 bases line up with TRBD1. In germline, CDR1 is SGHRS, CDR2 YFSETQ. Trimming cost V 5 bases and J 7 bases; bases outside gene matches: 8. The CDR3 extends over 15 amino acids. The CDR3 sequence is CASSLTGQENSPLHF. CDR3 DNA sequence: TGCGCCAGCAGTCTTACGGGACAGGAAAATTCACCCCTCCACTTT.

The chain carries TRBV7-8 and TRBJ2-7; no reliable D call. The CDR3 extends over 16 amino acids. The V and J ends lost 4 bases and 6 bases respectively, with 22 bases between them. Germline V lookup: CDR1 SGHVS, CDR2 FQNEAQ. The DNA of the CDR3 is TGTGCCAGCAGCTCGTCTCCATCCCCCGCGAGGTCCGAGCAGTACTTC. Amino acid sequence: CASSSSPSPARSEQYF. The whole variable domain, remainder taken from reference TRBV7-8 and TRBJ2-7, is GAGVSQSPRYKVAKRGQDVALRCDPISGHVSLFWYQQALGQGPEFLTYFQNEAQLDKSGLPSDRFFAERPEGSVSTLKIQRTQQEDSAVYLCASSSSPSPARSEQYFGPGTRLTVT.

The chain carries TRBV5-1 and TRBJ2-7; the D gene is possibly TRBD2 (6 bases). V lost 3 bases and J 6 bases, leaving 16 bases between the germline ends. The germline CDR1 and CDR2 sequences are SGHRS and YFSETQ. There are 14 residues in the CDR3. The CDR3 DNA reads TGCGCCAGCAGCTGGAGGGACCGCGGGTCCGAGCAGTACTTC. Its protein product is CASSWRDRGSEQYF.

A remark on this clone: Other nucleotide sequences from this sample produce the same CDR3. The genes are TRBV7-8 and TRBJ1-6; a weak D match, TRBD1 (5 bases). Germline lookup yields CDR1 SGHVS and CDR2 FQNEAQ. With 1 base removed from V and 9 bases from J, the gap between germline ends came to 10 bases. The CDR3 is 14 residues long. CDR3 nucleotide sequence: TGTGCCAGCAGCTTAGGTCAGGGCAGTTCACCCCTCCACTTT. Amino acid sequence: CASSLGQGSSPLHF.

Regarding this clone: The identical CDR3 is also encoded by other nucleotide sequences in the sample. The chain uses TRBV5-1 and TRBJ1-1, with 11 bases fitting TRBD1. V was clipped by 5 bases and J by 2 bases; unmatched bases: 5. This CDR3 contains 15 residues. In germline, CDR1 is SGHRS, CDR2 YFSETQ. The CDR3 DNA reads as TGCGCCAGCAGTTGGGGACAGGGGGGAAACACTGAAGCTTTCTTT. Amino acid sequence: CASSWGQGGNTEAFF.

The chain links TRBV28 to TRBJ2-3; D is possibly TRBD1 (6 bases). The CDR3 has 13 residues. V lost 8 bases and J 4 bases, leaving 13 bases between the germline ends. CDR1 is MDHEN and CDR2 is SYDVKM in the germline V gene. The CDR3 is CASRLGGADTQYF. As DNA, the CDR3 is TGTGCCAGCCGGTTAGGGGGAGCAGATACGCAGTATTTT.

This chain joins TRBV2 and TRBJ1-5, with unresolved D. CDR1 is SNHLY and CDR2 is FYNNEI in the germline V gene. The CDR3 has 16 residues. V lost 5 bases and J lost 2, with 16 bases in between. The CDR3 region is CASSPPGREGNQPQHF. The CDR3 nucleotides read TGTGCCAGCAGTCCCCCGGGTAGGGAGGGCAATCAGCCCCAGCATTTT.

The chain has TRBV28 and TRBJ2-7, with TRBD1 matching over 7 bases. CDR1 is MDHEN, CDR2 SYDVKM, per germline. This CDR3 comprises 14 residues. V lost 5 bases and J lost 3; bases outside the gene matches: 7. As DNA, the CDR3 is TGTGCCAGCAGTCCCGGGACAGCCCACTACGAGCAGTACTTC. This gives the protein CASSPGTAHYEQYF.

This clone appeared a single time. This sequence joins TRBV9 and TRBJ2-5; tentatively, D is TRBD2 (6 bases). V was cut by 1 base and J by 2 bases, with 9 bases left in between. In germline, CDR1 is SGDLS, CDR2 YYNGEE. This CDR3 has 14 amino acids. CDR3 sequence (DNA): TGTGCCAGCAGCGTATCCGGGAGACAAGAGACCCAGTACTTC. Its protein is CASSVSGRQETQYF.

The V call is TRBV2, the J call TRBJ1-6; D is unresolved. Germline CDR1 reads SNHLY; CDR2 reads FYNNEI. The CDR3 extends over 15 amino acids. V shed 6 bases and J shed 5 bases, with 14 bases lying between them. CDR3 amino acids: CASSANSGHNSPLHF. The CDR3 bases are TGTGCCAGCAGCGCCAACAGCGGGCATAATTCACCCCTCCACTTT.

The chain has TRBV27 and TRBJ2-7, with D possibly being TRBD1 (6 bases). The germline V and J ends were trimmed by 6 bases and 1 base, with 16 bases remaining between them. CDR1 and CDR2 from the germline V gene are MNHEY and SMNVEV (reference sequence). The CDR3 spans 15 residues. The CDR3 sequence is CASRPTGVRSYEQYF. CDR3 DNA sequence: TGTGCCAGCAGGCCGACAGGCGTAAGGTCCTACGAGCAGTACTTC.

The chain combines TRBV20-1 with TRBJ2-1; no definite D call. In germline, CDR1 is DFQATT, CDR2 SNEGSKA (reference sequence). Trimming took 4 bases from V and 6 from J, leaving 7 bases between them. The CDR3 sequence is 11 residues long. Here the CDR3 reads CSAKVANEQFF. The CDR3, as DNA: TGCAGTGCTAAAGTGGCCAATGAGCAGTTCTTC.

This clone was seen only a few times. The chain employs TRBV28 and TRBJ2-7; D is ambiguous. The germline V gene has CDR1 MDHEN and CDR2 SYDVKM. The V end lost 3 bases, the J end lost 1 base, and 7 bases lay between the germline ends. This CDR3 has 13 amino acids. The CDR3 sequence is CASSFGLSYEQYF. The CDR3 nucleotides are TGTGCCAGCAGTTTTGGGCTTTCCTACGAGCAGTACTTC.

The rearrangement uses TRBV5-1 and TRBJ2-2; D perhaps matches TRBD1 (6 bases). CDR3 size: 16 residues. Trimming took off 0 bases at V and 6 bases at J, with 15 bases between the two ends. The V gene's germline CDR1 is SGHRS and CDR2 YFSETQ. CDR3 region: CASSLVGGLRPGELFF. Written as DNA, the CDR3 is TGCGCCAGCAGCTTGGTAGGGGGTCTACGTCCCGGGGAGCTGTTTTTT.

This rearrangement joins TRBV3-1 (or the pseudogene TRBV3-2) to TRBJ1-1; 9 nucleotides agree with TRBD1. The CDR3 is made up of 17 amino acids. Trimming at V came to 1 base and at J to 5 bases, leaving 11 bases not matched to a gene. Germline CDR1 and CDR2: LGHDT and YNNKEL (reference sequence). The CDR3 is CASSQGLTGQGRTEAFF. CDR3 bases: TGTGCCAGCAGCCAAGGGCTTACCGGACAGGGGCGGACTGAAGCTTTCTTT.